This T cell receptor (beta chain) emerged from a study of response to subunit inactivated influenza vaccine. A single record per CDR3 protein comes from TCRdb applying MiXCR to the RT-PCR reads. The sample has around 540,000 distinct CDR3 sequences; roughly 12% are singletons. Comment on this clonotype: What it binds is unknown.

Study-wide results and caveats: Seasonal influenza vaccination, on each occasion, was suggested by the authors to recruit few new T cells.

In germline, CDR1 is MNHEY, CDR2 SMNVEV (reference sequence). V gave up 4 bases and J gave up 0 bases, with 10 bases separating them. The CDR3 covers 15 residues. The origin of this receptor is a man aged 50 or older who received an inactivated influenza vaccine. The input for sequencing was PBMCs from blood, taken on the day of vaccination. The chain employs TRBV27 and TRBJ2-4, with D possibly being TRBD2 (6 bases). CDR3 region: CASSSLGGAKNIQYF. For the CDR3, the DNA is TGTGCCAGCAGTTCACTGGGGGGAGCCAAAAACATTCAGTACTTC.